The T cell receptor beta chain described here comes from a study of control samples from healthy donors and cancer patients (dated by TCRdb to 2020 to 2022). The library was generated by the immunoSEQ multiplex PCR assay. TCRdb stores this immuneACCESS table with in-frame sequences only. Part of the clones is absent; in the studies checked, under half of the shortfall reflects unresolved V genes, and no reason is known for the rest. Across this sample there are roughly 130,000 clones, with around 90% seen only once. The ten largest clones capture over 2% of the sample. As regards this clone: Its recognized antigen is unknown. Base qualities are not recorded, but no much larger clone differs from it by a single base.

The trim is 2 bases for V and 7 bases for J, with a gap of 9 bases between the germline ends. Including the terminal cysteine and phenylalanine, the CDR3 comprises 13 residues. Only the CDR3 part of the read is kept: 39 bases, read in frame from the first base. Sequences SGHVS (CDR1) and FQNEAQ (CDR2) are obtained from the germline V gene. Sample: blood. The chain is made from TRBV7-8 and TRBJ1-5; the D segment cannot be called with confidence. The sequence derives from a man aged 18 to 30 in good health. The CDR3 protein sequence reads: CASSLTKGQPQHF. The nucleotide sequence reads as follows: TGTGCCAGCAGCTTAACAAAAGGACAGCCCCAGCATTTT.